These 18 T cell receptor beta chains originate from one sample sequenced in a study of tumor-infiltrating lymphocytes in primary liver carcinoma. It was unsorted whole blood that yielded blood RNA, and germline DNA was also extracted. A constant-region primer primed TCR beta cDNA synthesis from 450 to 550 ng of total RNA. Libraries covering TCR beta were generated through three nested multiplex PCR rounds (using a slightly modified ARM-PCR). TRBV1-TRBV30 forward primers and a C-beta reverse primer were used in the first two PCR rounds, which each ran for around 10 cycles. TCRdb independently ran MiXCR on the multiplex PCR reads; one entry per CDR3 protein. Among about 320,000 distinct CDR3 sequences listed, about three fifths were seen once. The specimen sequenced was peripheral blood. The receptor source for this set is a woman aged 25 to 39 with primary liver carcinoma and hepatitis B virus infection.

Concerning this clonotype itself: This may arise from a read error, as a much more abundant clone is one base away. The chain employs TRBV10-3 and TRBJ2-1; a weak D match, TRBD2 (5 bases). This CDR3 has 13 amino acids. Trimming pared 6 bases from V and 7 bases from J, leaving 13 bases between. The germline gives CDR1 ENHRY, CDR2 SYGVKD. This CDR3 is CAIRKDWENEQFF. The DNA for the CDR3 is TGTGCCATCAGGAAGGACTGGGAGAATGAGCAGTTCTTC.

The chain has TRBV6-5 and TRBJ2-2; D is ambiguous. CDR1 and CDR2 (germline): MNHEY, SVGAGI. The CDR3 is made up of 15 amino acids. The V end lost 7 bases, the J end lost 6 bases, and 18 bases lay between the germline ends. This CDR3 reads CASTPEYRSAGELFF. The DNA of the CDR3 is TGTGCCAGCACTCCTGAGTACCGTTCGGCCGGGGAGCTGTTTTTT.

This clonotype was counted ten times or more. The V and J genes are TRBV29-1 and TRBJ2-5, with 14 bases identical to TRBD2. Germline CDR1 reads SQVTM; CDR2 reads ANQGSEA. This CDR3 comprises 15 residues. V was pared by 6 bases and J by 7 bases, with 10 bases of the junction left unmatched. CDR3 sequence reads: CSVTGTSGSGGTQYF. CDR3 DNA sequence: TGCAGCGTCACCGGGACTAGCGGGAGCGGAGGGACCCAGTACTTC.

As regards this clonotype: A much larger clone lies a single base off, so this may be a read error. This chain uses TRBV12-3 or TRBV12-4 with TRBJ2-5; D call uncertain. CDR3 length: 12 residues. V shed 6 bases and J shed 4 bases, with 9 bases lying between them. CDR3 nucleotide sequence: TGTGCCAGCAGCATCCCAGCAGAGACCCAGTACTTC. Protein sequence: CASSIPAETQYF.

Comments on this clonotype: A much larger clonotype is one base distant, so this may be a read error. CDR3 coding DNA: TGCGCCAGCACCTCAGCGGGAACCTGGGGGTATGAGCAGTTCTTC. It is translated as CASTSAGTWGYEQFF. V usage is TRBV4-3 and J usage is TRBJ2-1; TRBD2 agrees at 7 bases. V was clipped by 7 bases and J by 8 bases; unmatched bases: 14. Germline V lookup: CDR1 LGHNA, CDR2 YSLEER. The CDR3 length is 15 residues.

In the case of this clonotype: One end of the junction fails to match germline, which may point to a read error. The CDR3 spells CACSFGSLSGINPQETQYF. CDR3 bases: TGTGCCTGCAGCTTCGGGTCCCTTAGCGGGATTAATCCTCAAGAGACCCAGTACTTC. The V and J genes are TRBV11-1 and TRBJ2-5; 8 bases line up with TRBD2. CDR3 length equals 19 residues. Germline-derived CDR1 and CDR2 are SGHAT and FQDESV (reference sequence). Combining the CDR3 with reference TRBV11-1 and TRBJ2-5 gives the whole variable domain EAEVAQSPRYKITEKSQAVAFWCDPISGHATLYWYRQILGQGPELLVQFQDESVVDDSQLPKDRFSAERLKGVDSTLKIQPAELGDSAMYLCACSFGSLSGINPQETQYFGPGTRLLVL.

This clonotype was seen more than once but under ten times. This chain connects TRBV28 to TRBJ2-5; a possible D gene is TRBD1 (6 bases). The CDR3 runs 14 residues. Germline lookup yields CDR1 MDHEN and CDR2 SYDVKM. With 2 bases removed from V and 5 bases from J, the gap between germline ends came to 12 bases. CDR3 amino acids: CASSLITGLETQYF. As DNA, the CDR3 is TGTGCCAGCAGTTTAATCACAGGGCTTGAGACCCAGTACTTC. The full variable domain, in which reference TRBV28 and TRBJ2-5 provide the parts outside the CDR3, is DVKVTQSSRYLVKRTGEKVFLECVQDMDHENMFWYRQDPGLGLRLIYFSYDVKMKEKGDIPEGYSVSREKKERFSLILESASTNQTSMYLCASSLITGLETQYFGPGTRLLVL.

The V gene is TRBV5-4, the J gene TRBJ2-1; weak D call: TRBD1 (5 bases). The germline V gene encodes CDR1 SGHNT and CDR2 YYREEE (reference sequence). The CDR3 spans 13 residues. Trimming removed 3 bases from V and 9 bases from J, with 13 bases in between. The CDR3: CASSSREPGEQFF. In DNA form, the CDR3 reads TGTGCCAGCAGCTCCAGGGAACCCGGTGAGCAGTTCTTC.

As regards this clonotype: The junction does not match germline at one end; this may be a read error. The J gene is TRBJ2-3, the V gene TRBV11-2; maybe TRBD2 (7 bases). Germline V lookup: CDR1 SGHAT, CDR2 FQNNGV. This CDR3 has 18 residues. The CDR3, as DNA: TGTGCCAGCAGCCGACCTCGACTAGCCTCAGGGGTTTCAGATACGCTGTATTTT. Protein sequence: CASSRPRLASGVSDTLYF.

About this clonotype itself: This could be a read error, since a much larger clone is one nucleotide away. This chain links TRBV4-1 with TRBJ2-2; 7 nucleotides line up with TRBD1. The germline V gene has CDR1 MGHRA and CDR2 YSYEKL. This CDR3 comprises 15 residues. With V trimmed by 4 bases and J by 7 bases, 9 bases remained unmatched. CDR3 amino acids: CASSPGTVGVGELFF. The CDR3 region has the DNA TGCGCCAGCAGCCCTGGGACAGTGGGCGTCGGGGAGCTGTTTTTT.

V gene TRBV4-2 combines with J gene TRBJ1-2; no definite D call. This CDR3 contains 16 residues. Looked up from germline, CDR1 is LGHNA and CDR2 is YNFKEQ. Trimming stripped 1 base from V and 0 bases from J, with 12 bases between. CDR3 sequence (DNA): TGTGCCAGCAGCCAAGTTTCGGGTGGAGCTAACTATGGCTACACCTTC. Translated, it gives CASSQVSGGANYGYTF.

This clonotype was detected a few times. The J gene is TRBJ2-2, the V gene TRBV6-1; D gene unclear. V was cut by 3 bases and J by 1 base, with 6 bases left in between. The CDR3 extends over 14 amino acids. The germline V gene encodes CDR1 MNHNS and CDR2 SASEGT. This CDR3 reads CASSDQKNTGELFF. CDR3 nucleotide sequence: TGTGCCAGCAGTGATCAGAAGAACACCGGGGAGCTGTTTTTT.

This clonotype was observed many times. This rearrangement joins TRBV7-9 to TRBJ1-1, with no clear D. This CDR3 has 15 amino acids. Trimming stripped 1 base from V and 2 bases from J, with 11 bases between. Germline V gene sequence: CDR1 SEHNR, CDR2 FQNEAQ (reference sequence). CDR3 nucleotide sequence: TGTGCCAGCAGCTTAGTCTTCGTGGGAAACACTGAAGCTTTCTTT. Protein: CASSLVFVGNTEAFF. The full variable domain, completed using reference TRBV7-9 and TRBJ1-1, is DTGVSQNPRHKITKRGQNVTFRCDPISEHNRLYWYRQTLGQGPEFLTYFQNEAQLEKSRLLSDRFSAERPKGSFSTLEIQRTEQGDSAMYLCASSLVFVGNTEAFFGQGTRLTVV.

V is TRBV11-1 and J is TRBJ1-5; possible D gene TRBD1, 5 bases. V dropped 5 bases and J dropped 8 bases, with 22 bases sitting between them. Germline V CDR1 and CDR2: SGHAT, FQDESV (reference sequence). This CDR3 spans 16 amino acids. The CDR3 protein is CASSPRWSRGAKPQHF. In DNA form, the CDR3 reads TGTGCCAGCAGCCCCCGATGGTCCCGGGGCGCGAAGCCCCAGCATTTT.

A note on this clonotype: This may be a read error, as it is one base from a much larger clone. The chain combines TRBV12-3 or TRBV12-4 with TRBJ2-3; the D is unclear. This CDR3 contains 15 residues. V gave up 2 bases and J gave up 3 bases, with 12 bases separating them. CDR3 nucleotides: TGTGCCAGCAGTTTACGGCTGGAGCTGACAGATACGCAGTATTTT. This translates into CASSLRLELTDTQYF.

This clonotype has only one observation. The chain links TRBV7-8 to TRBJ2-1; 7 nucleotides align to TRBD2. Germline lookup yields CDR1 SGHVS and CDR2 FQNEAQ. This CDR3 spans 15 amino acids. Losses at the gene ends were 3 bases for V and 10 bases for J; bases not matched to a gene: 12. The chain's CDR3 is CASSLGLAGVQEQFF. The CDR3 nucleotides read TGTGCCAGCAGCTTGGGACTGGCGGGAGTTCAGGAGCAGTTCTTC.

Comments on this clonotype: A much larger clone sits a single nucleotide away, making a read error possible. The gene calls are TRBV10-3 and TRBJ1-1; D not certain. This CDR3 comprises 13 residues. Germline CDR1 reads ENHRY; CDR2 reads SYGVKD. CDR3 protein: CVIKAQLNTEAFF. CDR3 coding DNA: TGTGTCATCAAGGCCCAGCTGAACACTGAAGCTTTCTTT.

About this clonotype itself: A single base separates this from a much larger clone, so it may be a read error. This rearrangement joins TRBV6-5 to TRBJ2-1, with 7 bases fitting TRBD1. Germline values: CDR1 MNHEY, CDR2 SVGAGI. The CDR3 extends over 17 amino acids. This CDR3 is CASSYSRGTSSHNEQFF. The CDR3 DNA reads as TGTGCCAGCAGTTACTCCAGGGGGACCAGCTCCCACAATGAGCAGTTCTTC.